The 7 T cell receptor beta chains reported below all come from one sample, sequenced in a study of patients and donors after allogeneic stem cell transplantation. Using its own MiXCR run on the RT-PCR reads, TCRdb lists one record per CDR3 protein. The sample carries about a million distinct CDR3 sequences, more than 15% recorded once. Sequenced sample: blood, either unsorted or a sorted T cell fraction (not recorded which). The receptors stem from a human donor who was either an allogeneic HSCT recipient or a stem cell or donor lymphocyte infusion donor (not recorded which). It is not recorded whose cells these are; they may come from a transplant donor.

This clonotype was detected only a few times. The V call is TRBV11-2, the J call TRBJ2-7; 10 bases fit TRBD1. CDR3 length equals 15 residues. The V gene's germline CDR1 is SGHAT and CDR2 FQNNGV. The J segment lost 1 base and the V segment lost 8 bases, leaving 8 bases of the junction unmatched. This CDR3 is CASGLRTGGSYEQYF. CDR3 nucleotide sequence: TGTGCCAGCGGACTTAGGACAGGGGGATCCTACGAGCAGTACTTC.

This clonotype was counted between two and nine times. The rearrangement joins TRBV5-1 to TRBJ2-5; a weak D match, TRBD2 (6 bases). Germline lookup yields CDR1 SGHRS and CDR2 YFSETQ. This CDR3 region has 15 residues. V lost 4 bases, J lost 2 bases, and 15 bases lay in between. The CDR3 DNA is TGCGCCAGCAGCAGCTTTGGGACTGGACAAGAGACCCAGTACTTC. Translating it yields CASSSFGTGQETQYF.

Only a few counts were recorded for this clonotype. The rearrangement links TRBV12-3 or TRBV12-4 to TRBJ2-7; D gene unclear. The CDR3 length is 12 residues. Deletions cut 7 bases from V and 5 bases from J, with 12 bases between. The CDR3 loop is CASTPDGHEQYF. CDR3 in DNA: TGTGCCAGCACCCCGGACGGCCACGAGCAGTACTTC.

V gene TRBV30 combines with J gene TRBJ1-2; a weak D match, TRBD1 (5 bases). Germline lookup yields CDR1 GTSNPN and CDR2 SVGIG (reference sequence). The CDR3 contains 13 residues. The V end was cut by 3 bases, the J end by 6 bases, with 14 bases between. The CDR3, as DNA: TGTGCCTGGAGCCGAGGGGCCTATAATGGCTACACCTTC. Translated: CAWSRGAYNGYTF.

The chain joins TRBV4-1 to TRBJ2-3, with 12 bases lining up with TRBD2. This CDR3 is built from 15 residues. Germline V gene sequence: CDR1 MGHRA, CDR2 YSYEKL. Unmatched junction bases numbered 4, after V lost 3 bases and J lost 6 bases. CDR3 sequence reads: CASSQRTSGMDTQYF. For the CDR3, the DNA is TGCGCCAGCAGCCAGCGGACTAGCGGGATGGATACGCAGTATTTT.

This clonotype was recorded at least ten times. This sequence joins TRBV15 and TRBJ1-1; D is unclear. V lost 5 bases and J 3 bases, leaving 10 bases between the germline ends. Germline-derived CDR1 and CDR2 are LNHNV and YYDKDF (reference sequence). This CDR3 has 13 residues. CDR3 amino acids: CATSLGRDTEAFF. CDR3 DNA: TGTGCCACCAGCCTCGGAAGGGACACTGAAGCTTTCTTT.

The chain links TRBV29-1 to TRBJ2-7; possible D gene TRBD1, 6 bases. This CDR3 comprises 14 residues. Trimming took off 0 bases at V and 3 bases at J, with 12 bases between the two ends. The germline CDR1 and CDR2 sequences are SQVTM and ANQGSEA. CDR3 protein: CSVEDTGLNYEQYF. The CDR3 DNA reads as TGCAGCGTTGAAGATACAGGGTTAAACTACGAGCAGTACTTC.